The 9 T cell receptor beta chains below all came from one sample that was sequenced in a study of cytomegalovirus exposure and HLA in healthy donors. With 60 Vbeta and 13 Jbeta primers, the PCR was carried out. Generated by immunoSEQ multiplex PCR, the TCRdb table keeps only in-frame clones and is missing some. Of approximately 180,000 clones in the sample, 80% to 90% are singletons; the top ten hold 4.9%. Sequencing input: PBMCs. These receptors came from a woman in her late teens or twenties in good health and CMV-seropositive.

This clone showed up just a few times. This chain links TRBV13 with TRBJ1-1; weak D call: TRBD1 (5 bases). Germline assignment: CDR1 PRHDT and CDR2 FYEKMQ (reference sequence). The CDR3 sequence is 16 residues long. Trimming cost V 5 bases and J 0 bases, with 16 bases left between them. The CDR3 protein is CASSPTGGGVNTEAFF. As DNA, the CDR3 is TGTGCCAGCAGCCCAACAGGCGGAGGGGTGAACACTGAAGCTTTCTTT.

This rearrangement joins TRBV5-1 to TRBJ1-5; 7 positions agree with TRBD1. The CDR3 spans 15 residues. V shed 9 bases and J 4 bases; nucleotides not matched to a gene: 13. CDR1 and CDR2 from the germline V gene are SGHRS and YFSETQ. CDR3 sequence reads: CATEGAGTANQPQHF. CDR3 in DNA: TGCGCCACGGAGGGGGCGGGGACAGCAAATCAGCCCCAGCATTTT.

The J gene is TRBJ1-2, the V gene TRBV29-1; TRBD1 matches at 7 bases. This CDR3 spans 17 amino acids. Trimming at V came to 2 bases and at J to 2 bases, leaving 14 bases not matched to a gene. From germline, CDR1 is SQVTM and CDR2 ANQGSEA. The CDR3 DNA sequence: TGCAGCGTTGAAACCTTCCGGACAGGCATCCGAAACTATGGCTACACCTTC. This sequence encodes CSVETFRTGIRNYGYTF.

The J gene is TRBJ1-4, the V gene TRBV7-2; no definite D call. V was shortened by 5 bases and J by 7 bases, with 17 bases between the two germline ends. In germline, CDR1 is SGHTA, CDR2 FQGNSA. This CDR3 contains 15 residues. The CDR3 here is CASSPQVLESEKLFF. The CDR3 DNA reads as TGTGCCAGCAGCCCCCAGGTTCTCGAGAGTGAAAAACTGTTTTTT. Supplemented by reference TRBV7-2 and TRBJ1-4, the full variable domain reads GAGVSQSPSNKVTEKGKDVELRCDPISGHTALYWYRQSLGQGLEFLIYFQGNSAPDKSGLPSDRFSAERTGGSVSTLTIQRTQQEDSAVYLCASSPQVLESEKLFFGSGTQLSVL.

This clone has just a few counts. The V and J genes are TRBV5-4 and TRBJ1-4; 7 bases agree with TRBD1. J lost 5 bases, V lost 0 bases, and 1 base had no gene match. The germline gives CDR1 SGHNT, CDR2 YYREEE (reference sequence). This CDR3 region has 14 residues. Here the CDR3 reads CASSLAGQNEKLFF. The CDR3 coding sequence is TGTGCCAGCAGCTTGGCGGGACAGAATGAAAAACTGTTTTTT.

V usage is TRBV7-2 and J usage is TRBJ1-6, with D perhaps matching TRBD1 (6 bases). The CDR3 extends over 16 amino acids. The V gene lost 5 bases and the J gene lost 0 bases, with 11 bases spanning the gap. Looked up from germline, CDR1 is SGHTA and CDR2 is FQGNSA. The CDR3 protein is CASSPDSSSYNSPLHF. The CDR3, as DNA: TGTGCCAGCAGCCCGGACAGTAGCTCCTATAATTCACCCCTCCACTTT.

CDR3 sequence: CASSIGRQQYNSPLHF. CDR3 coding DNA: TGTGCCAGTAGTATAGGTCGACAGCAGTATAATTCACCCCTCCACTTT. J is TRBJ1-6 and V is TRBV19; possibly TRBD1 for D (5 bases). V dropped 1 base and J dropped 4 bases, with 11 bases sitting between them. Germline V gene lookup returns CDR1 LNHDA and CDR2 SQIVND (reference sequence). The CDR3 runs 16 residues.

The table lists this clone with a count of one. The chain is built from TRBV10-3 and TRBJ2-7, with D possibly matching TRBD2 (6 bases). The CDR3 loop spans 15 amino acids. V lost 2 bases to trimming and J lost 0 bases, with 11 bases between them. Germline V gives CDR1 ENHRY, CDR2 SYGVKD. CDR3 in amino acids: CAISEPDYRSYEQYF. The CDR3 region has the DNA TGTGCCATCAGTGAGCCGGACTACCGCTCCTACGAGCAGTACTTC.

The chain recombines TRBV11-2 with TRBJ2-1; D might be TRBD2 (6 bases). With 4 bases removed from V and 5 bases from J, the gap between germline ends came to 21 bases. This CDR3 is built from 17 residues. Germline CDR1 reads SGHAT; CDR2 reads FQNNGV. The DNA for the CDR3 is TGTGCCAGCAGCTACCCCTTCCGTGGCGGGGTGGACAATGAGCAGTTCTTC. Protein product: CASSYPFRGGVDNEQFF.